The clone carrying this TCR beta chain was seen only once. These data are taken from a study of OX40 agonist ivuxolimab in advanced cancers. CDR1 is WNHNN, CDR2 SYGVQD, per germline (reference sequence). This CDR3 comprises 13 residues. The V gene lost 2 bases and the J gene lost 7 bases, with 11 bases spanning the gap. Using immunoSEQ multiplex PCR, the repertoire was profiled, and TCRdb retains in-frame clones only, with some absent. Of 67,000 or so clones in the sample, about 85% were seen once. The clonotype was recovered from an adult with an advanced solid tumor such as melanoma, head and neck, liver or kidney cancer. The rearrangement uses TRBV10-1 and TRBJ2-5; TRBD2 might be the D (5 bases). Source: CD4+ or CD8+ T cells sorted from blood, taken in a trial of the OX40 agonist ivuxolimab. CDR3 amino acids: CASSEGFAGTQYF. In nucleotides, the CDR3 is TGCGCCAGCAGTGAGGGTTTCGCGGGGACCCAGTACTTC.